This T cell receptor (beta chain) appears in the sequencing data of a study of T-cell memory formation after mild COVID-19. Study overall: The two donors had largely donor-specific TCR clusters. Overall study results and limits: Clones from the second wave (peaking day 37) had unconfirmed SARS-CoV-2 specificity. Contracting CD8+ clones were enriched in EMRA, CD4+ mainly in CM and EM. Contracting clones, day 15 to 85, had balanced CD4/CD8, and later expanders favored CD4+.

TCRdb analysed the 5' RACE reads with MiXCR anew, one entry per CDR3 protein. This sample has under 450,000 distinct CDR3 sequences, with around 22% found just once. Germline CDR1 is LGHDT and CDR2 is YNNKEL (reference sequence). This CDR3 is built from 11 residues. V dropped 6 bases and J dropped 7 bases, with 10 bases sitting between them. This clonotype was seen only a few times. Its cognate antigen is unknown. V gene TRBV3-1 combines with J gene TRBJ2-7; D is uncertain. The sequenced material came from PBMCs or a T cell subset sorted from them (not recorded which). This clonotype originated in an adult woman who had mild COVID-19 (a few samples of this study predate the infection). Cell type and time point are not known. Written as DNA, the CDR3 is TGTGCCAGCAGTCGACGTAGGGAGCAGTACTTC. This gives the protein CASSRRREQYF.